The next 29 T cell receptor beta chains were all read from a single sample in a study of CD8+ T cells in alopecia areata. Treatment defined: oral pan-JAK inhibitor, 5-10 mg twice daily. RNA was extracted and reverse transcribed into cDNA as the sequencing template. Clones were read by immunoSEQ multiplex PCR, and TCRdb kept only the in-frame ones, dropping some. The sample carries approximately 150,000 clones, approximately 59% recorded once. The sequenced sample was CD4+ T cells sorted from blood, obtained at week 56, from a patient treated with tofacitinib. The source of these receptors is a human donor with alopecia areata.

In this sample, this clone turned up a few times. The rearrangement uses TRBV5-1 and TRBJ2-1; TRBD2 aligns across 10 bases. This CDR3 spans 14 amino acids. V dropped 3 bases and J dropped 6; count of bases not matched to a gene: 3. The germline CDR1 and CDR2 sequences are SGHRS and YFSETQ. For the CDR3, the DNA is TGCGCCAGCAGCTCCGGGACTAGCGTCAATGAGCAGTTCTTC. Translation gives CASSSGTSVNEQFF. The variable domain in full, with the rest retrieved from reference TRBV5-1 and TRBJ2-1, is KAGVTQTPRYLIKTRGQQVTLSCSPISGHRSVSWYQQTPGQGLQFLFEYFSETQRNKGNFPGRFSGRQFSNSRSEMNVSTLELGDSALYLCASSSGTSVNEQFFGPGTRLTVL.

The chain links TRBV29-1 to TRBJ2-5, with D possibly being TRBD2 (5 bases). Trimming stripped 6 bases from V and 1 base from J, with 12 bases between. Germline V gene lookup returns CDR1 SQVTM and CDR2 ANQGSEA. The CDR3 length is 13 residues. The CDR3 sequence: CSVRRTPQETQYF. CDR3 in DNA: TGCAGCGTCCGAAGGACTCCCCAAGAGACCCAGTACTTC.

The chain joins TRBV30 to TRBJ2-7; 7 bases fit TRBD1. Trimming removed 7 bases from V and 0 bases from J; junction bases left unmatched: 12. CDR3 length: 15 amino acids. The germline CDR1 and CDR2 sequences are GTSNPN and SVGIG (reference sequence). As DNA, the CDR3 is TGTGCCTTCACCCCCCGGGACAGAAACTCCTACGAGCAGTACTTC. Translation gives CAFTPRDRNSYEQYF.

This clone was counted a few times. The rearrangement uses TRBV6-5 and TRBJ1-3; 8 nucleotides agree with TRBD1. Germline CDR1 reads MNHEY; CDR2 reads SVGAGI. The trim removed 2 bases at V and 8 bases at J, leaving 5 bases unmatched. CDR3 length equals 14 residues. DNA of the CDR3: TGTGCCAGCAGTTACGTAGGACAGGGACACACCATATATTTT. It yields the protein CASSYVGQGHTIYF.

V gene TRBV5-1 combines with J gene TRBJ2-5; D uncertain. V gave up 2 bases and J gave up 6 bases, with 5 bases separating them. CDR3 size: 11 residues. Germline V lookup: CDR1 SGHRS, CDR2 YFSETQ. The CDR3: CASSFDQTQYF. In DNA form, the CDR3 reads TGCGCCAGCAGCTTCGACCAGACCCAGTACTTC.

The chain employs TRBV15 and TRBJ2-3; D remains ambiguous. Germline values: CDR1 LNHNV, CDR2 YYDKDF (reference sequence). V dropped 1 base and J dropped 1 base, with 6 bases sitting between them. The CDR3 has 14 residues. CDR3 sequence reads: CATSRGPGTDTQYF. The CDR3 DNA follows: TGTGCCACCAGCAGAGGACCCGGCACAGATACGCAGTATTTT. Full variable domain (missing parts from reference TRBV15 and TRBJ2-3): DAMVIQNPRYQVTQFGKPVTLSCSQTLNHNVMYWYQQKSSQAPKLLFHYYDKDFNNEADTPDNFQSRRPNTSFCFLDIRSPGLGDTAMYLCATSRGPGTDTQYFGPGTRLTVL.

The genes are TRBV30 and TRBJ2-3, with D unclear. Germline CDR1 is GTSNPN and CDR2 is SVGIG (reference sequence). Trimming removed 1 base from V and 2 bases from J, with 7 bases in between. This CDR3 is built from 13 residues. The CDR3 coding sequence is TGTGCCTGGAGTGGGGTTTACACAGATACGCAGTATTTT. This encodes CAWSGVYTDTQYF.

This clone showed up just a few times. The CDR3 spells CASSSTGMNTEAFF. The CDR3 nucleotides are TGTGCCAGCTCATCGACAGGGATGAACACTGAAGCTTTCTTT. The chain is built from TRBV18 and TRBJ1-1; 7 positions agree with TRBD1. CDR3 size: 14 residues. Trimming took 5 bases from V and 0 from J; bases not matched to a gene: 3. Germline CDR1 is KGHSH and CDR2 is LQKENI.

This chain links TRBV30 with TRBJ2-6; D is uncertain. CDR1 is GTSNPN, CDR2 SVGIG, per germline (reference sequence). V gave up 2 bases and J gave up 12 bases, with 11 bases separating them. The CDR3 is 12 amino acids. The CDR3 DNA reads TGTGCCTGGAGTTGGCAGGACGGCGTCCTGACTTTC. Encoded protein: CAWSWQDGVLTF. Supplemented by reference TRBV30 and TRBJ2-6, the full variable domain reads SQTIHQWPATLVQPVGSPLSLECTVEGTSNPNLYWYRQAAGRGLQLLFYSVGIGQISSEVPQNLSASRPQDRQFILSSKKLLLSDSGFYLCAWSWQDGVLTFGAGSRLTVL.

A few counts support this clone. The rearrangement uses TRBV7-9 and TRBJ2-7; D ambiguous. V was pared by 5 bases and J by 0 bases, with 2 bases between. The germline V gene has CDR1 SEHNR and CDR2 FQNEAQ (reference sequence). There are 11 residues in the CDR3. CDR3 bases: TGTGCCAGCAGCCCCTCCTACGAGCAGTACTTC. This gives the protein CASSPSYEQYF.

The chain links TRBV15 to TRBJ1-3, with D hard to call. This CDR3 has 15 residues. Germline CDR1 reads LNHNV; CDR2 reads YYDKDF (reference sequence). The ends were cut back, 3 bases at V and 0 bases at J, with 9 bases in the middle. The CDR3 DNA reads as TGTGCCACCAGCAGTGGTGGGATCTCTGGAAACACCATATATTTT. Residues: CATSSGGISGNTIYF. Based on the CDR3 plus reference TRBV15 and TRBJ1-3, the full variable domain is DAMVIQNPRYQVTQFGKPVTLSCSQTLNHNVMYWYQQKSSQAPKLLFHYYDKDFNNEADTPDNFQSRRPNTSFCFLDIRSPGLGDTAMYLCATSSGGISGNTIYFGEGSWLTVV.

The J gene is TRBJ2-2, the V gene TRBV7-9; no definite D call. The germline V gene has CDR1 SEHNR and CDR2 FQNEAQ (reference sequence). Trimming cost V 2 bases and J 9 bases, with 4 bases left between them. This CDR3 region has 11 residues. This CDR3 reads CASSLRRELFF. CDR3 in DNA: TGTGCCAGCAGCTTACGGAGGGAGCTGTTTTTT.

The chain links TRBV15 to TRBJ1-2, with D perhaps TRBD1 (6 bases). V was cut by 4 bases and J by 8 bases, with 20 bases left in between. CDR3 length: 15 residues. Germline lookup yields CDR1 LNHNV and CDR2 YYDKDF (reference sequence). This CDR3 is CATSNQTGARLGYTF. CDR3 coding DNA: TGTGCCACCAGCAACCAAACGGGGGCCCGACTCGGCTACACCTTC.

V and J are TRBV7-6 and TRBJ2-1; no reliable D call. The V end lost 1 base, the J end lost 6 bases, and 10 bases lay between the germline ends. The CDR3 contains 14 residues. Germline CDR1 SGHVS, CDR2 FNYEAQ. The CDR3: CASSLVMSPNEQFF. The CDR3 coding sequence is TGTGCCAGCAGCTTAGTGATGTCTCCCAATGAGCAGTTCTTC.

V usage is TRBV11-2 and J usage is TRBJ2-5; TRBD1 is a possible D gene (6 bases). The CDR3 sequence is 15 residues long. CDR1 is SGHAT and CDR2 is FQNNGV in the germline V gene. Trimming removed 3 bases at V and 5 bases at J, with 16 bases between. This CDR3 reads CASSFSTGMEETQYF. The CDR3 DNA sequence: TGTGCCAGCAGCTTTTCCACAGGGATGGAGGAGACCCAGTACTTC.

The chain employs TRBV29-1 and TRBJ1-2, with D possibly matching TRBD1 (5 bases). Trimming removed 4 bases from V and 3 bases from J, with 12 bases in between. The CDR3 spans 13 residues. The germline gives CDR1 SQVTM, CDR2 ANQGSEA. This CDR3 reads CSVGTGTYYGYTF. The CDR3 coding sequence is TGCAGCGTTGGGACCGGGACGTACTATGGCTACACCTTC. The full variable domain, completed using reference TRBV29-1 and TRBJ1-2, is SAVISQKPSRDICQRGTSLTIQCQVDSQVTMMFWYRQQPGQSLTLIATANQGSEATYESGFVIDKFPISRPNLTFSTLTVSNMSPEDSSIYLCSVGTGTYYGYTFGSGTRLTVV.

This clone was found many times. The DNA of the CDR3 is TGTGCCAGCAGTTACGCCGTAGGCAGGGCGAACTACGAGCAGTACTTC. It translates to CASSYAVGRANYEQYF. The V and J genes are TRBV6-6 and TRBJ2-7, with TRBD1 as a possible D gene (5 bases). The germline V gene has CDR1 MNHNY and CDR2 SVGAGI (reference sequence). This CDR3 region has 16 residues. V lost 2 bases and J 3 bases, leaving 17 bases between the germline ends.

Many counts were recorded for this clone. CDR3 sequence: CAISPEDVTGFTEAFF. CDR3 DNA: TGTGCCATCAGCCCCGAGGATGTAACAGGGTTCACTGAAGCTTTCTTT. V is TRBV10-3 and J is TRBJ1-1, with D perhaps TRBD1 (6 bases). Trimming pared 6 bases from V and 4 bases from J, leaving 21 bases between. The CDR3 is 16 amino acids. In germline, CDR1 is ENHRY, CDR2 SYGVKD.

V and J are TRBV7-8 and TRBJ1-1; 9 bases are a match to TRBD1. CDR1 SGHVS and CDR2 FQNEAQ come from the germline V gene. This CDR3 is 15 amino acids long. J lost 6 bases, V lost 5 bases, and 10 bases had no gene match. The CDR3 sequence: CASSPRTGESAEAFF. CDR3 in DNA: TGTGCCAGCAGCCCACGGACAGGGGAGAGCGCTGAAGCTTTCTTT.

In this sample, this clone turned up a few times. V gene TRBV19 combines with J gene TRBJ2-3; 7 nucleotides agree with TRBD1. Germline V gives CDR1 LNHDA, CDR2 SQIVND (reference sequence). V lost 3 bases to trimming and J lost 0 bases; unmatched junction nucleotides: 6. This CDR3 contains 16 residues. The CDR3 spells CASSMGGTASTDTQYF. The DNA of the CDR3 is TGTGCCAGTAGTATGGGTGGGACAGCTAGCACAGATACGCAGTATTTT.

The chain has TRBV27 and TRBJ2-7, with D unclear. V was trimmed by 2 bases and J by 2 bases, leaving 10 bases between them. Germline V lookup: CDR1 MNHEY, CDR2 SMNVEV (reference sequence). This CDR3 comprises 14 residues. Here the CDR3 reads CASSLVAKPYEQYF. The CDR3 DNA reads TGTGCCAGCAGTTTAGTCGCCAAACCCTACGAGCAGTACTTC.

The V gene is TRBV18, the J gene TRBJ1-1, with 7 bases that match TRBD1. This CDR3 is 17 amino acids long. Unmatched junction bases numbered 12, after V lost 2 bases and J lost 3 bases. CDR1 and CDR2 (germline): KGHSH, LQKENI. The CDR3 DNA is TGTGCCAGCTCACCAGAACAGGGGACGCTGGGGGACACTGAAGCTTTCTTT. Translated, it gives CASSPEQGTLGDTEAFF.

The chain employs TRBV29-1 and TRBJ2-3; D is unresolved. This CDR3 is 12 amino acids long. From germline, CDR1 is SQVTM and CDR2 ANQGSEA. V was shortened by 4 bases and J by 5 bases, with 10 bases between the two germline ends. In nucleotides, the CDR3 is TGCAGCGTTGGGGCAGTCGGAGATACGCAGTATTTT. It translates to CSVGAVGDTQYF.

The gene calls are TRBV7-3 and TRBJ2-1; 7 bases line up with TRBD2. Germline assignment: CDR1 SGHTA and CDR2 FQGTGA. CDR3 length equals 16 residues. V shed 1 base and J 4 bases; nucleotides not matched to a gene: 7. Here the CDR3 DNA reads TGTGCCAGCAGCTTAATCGGCGGGGGAAAGTACAATGAGCAGTTCTTC. This sequence encodes CASSLIGGGKYNEQFF.

This chain joins TRBV29-1 and TRBJ2-7, with D possibly being TRBD1 (6 bases). Trimming pared 4 bases from V and 6 bases from J, leaving 16 bases between. Per the germline V gene, CDR1 is SQVTM and CDR2 is ANQGSEA. The CDR3 length is 13 residues. The CDR3 loop is CSVAPRGLAEQYF. CDR3 in DNA: TGCAGCGTTGCCCCCAGGGGCCTCGCCGAGCAGTACTTC.

The chain is built from TRBV19 and TRBJ1-1, with 10 bases aligning to TRBD1. V dropped 1 base and J dropped 2; count of bases not matched to a gene: 7. The CDR3 runs 17 residues. CDR1 is LNHDA and CDR2 is SQIVND in the germline V gene (reference sequence). CDR3 residues: CASSIGRDRGFNTEAFF. For the CDR3, the DNA is TGTGCCAGTAGTATAGGGAGGGACAGGGGTTTTAACACTGAAGCTTTCTTT.

This chain links TRBV5-6 with TRBJ2-1; tentative D call: TRBD2 (6 bases). From germline, CDR1 is SGHDT and CDR2 YYEEEE. Trimming pared 3 bases from V and 4 bases from J, leaving 20 bases between. This CDR3 is 17 amino acids long. In DNA, the CDR3 is TGTGCCAGCAGCTCCCCTTTTGGGGGGAGAAGATACAATGAGCAGTTCTTC. It specifies CASSSPFGGRRYNEQFF.

The genes are TRBV4-2 and TRBJ2-5; no reliable D call. Germline CDR1 LGHNA, CDR2 YNFKEQ. The CDR3 has 14 amino acids. Trimming took off 1 base at V and 3 bases at J, with 9 bases between the two ends. CDR3 coding DNA: TGTGCCAGCAGCCAAGTGCTGGGGAAAGAGACCCAGTACTTC. Translating it yields CASSQVLGKETQYF.

In this sample, this clone turned up once. J is TRBJ1-2 and V is TRBV27; D remains unclear. CDR1 and CDR2 from the germline V gene are MNHEY and SMNVEV (reference sequence). V was trimmed by 6 bases and J by 8 bases, leaving 13 bases between them. The CDR3 runs to 12 residues. Written as DNA, the CDR3 is TGTGCCAGCAGATCAAGTATAGGAGGCTACACCTTC. Translating it yields CASRSSIGGYTF.